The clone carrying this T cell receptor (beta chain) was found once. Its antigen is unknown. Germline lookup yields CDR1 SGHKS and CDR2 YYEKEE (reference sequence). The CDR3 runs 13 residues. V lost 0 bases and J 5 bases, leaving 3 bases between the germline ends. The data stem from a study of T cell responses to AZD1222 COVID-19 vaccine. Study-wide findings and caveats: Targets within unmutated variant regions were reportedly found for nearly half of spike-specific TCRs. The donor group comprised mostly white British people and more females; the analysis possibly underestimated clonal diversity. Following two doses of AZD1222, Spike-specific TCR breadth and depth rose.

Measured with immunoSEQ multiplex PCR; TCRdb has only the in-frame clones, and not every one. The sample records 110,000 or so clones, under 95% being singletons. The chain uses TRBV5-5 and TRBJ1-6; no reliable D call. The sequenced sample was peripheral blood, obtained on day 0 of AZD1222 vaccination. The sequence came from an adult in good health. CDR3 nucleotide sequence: TGTGCCAGCAGCTTGGGCGATAATTCACCCCTCCACTTT. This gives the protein CASSLGDNSPLHF.